This T cell receptor beta chain was recorded in a study of T-cell reconstitution after alpha-beta-depleted transplantation in children. In its sample, this clonotype was seen a few times. Its antigen is currently unknown. For TCRbeta, the library was prepared with unique molecular identifiers. TCRdb called the PCR reads again in MiXCR, with one record for every CDR3 protein. Seen here are some 70,000 distinct CDR3 sequences, roughly 4.5% observed once, and the top ten hold over 15%. General study points: Several hundred graft clones that had expanded were reportedly the source of alpha-beta T cells about two months after transplant. T-cell counts and diversity at one year post-transplant came mainly from newly produced T cells. Certain patients had high TCRbeta diversity at day 60, and it came from recipient T cells and thymic progenitors that survived.

This sequence originates from a boy younger than two who had a stem cell transplant for acute myeloid leukemia, so the T cells may come from the graft donor. The source material was PBMCs, mostly from graft donor cells, sampled 180 days after TCRalphabeta/CD19-depleted stem cell transplant.

CDR3 coding DNA: TGTGCCACCAGCAGAGGGGGATTTATGAACACTGAAGCTTTCTTT. Amino acid sequence: CATSRGGFMNTEAFF. The chain employs TRBV15 and TRBJ1-1; D remains ambiguous. CDR3 size: 15 residues. Germline lookup yields CDR1 LNHNV and CDR2 YYDKDF (reference sequence). V was trimmed by 1 base and J by 0 bases, leaving 9 bases between them.